The next 32 T cell receptor beta chains were all read from a single sample in a study of blood T cell repertoires in COVID-19. TCRdb's table, derived via immunoSEQ multiplex PCR, lists solely in-frame clones and lacks some. The data show approximately 500,000 clones, with 85% to 90% seen just once and roughly 8% held by the top ten. Material for sequencing was peripheral blood. These receptors originate from a woman aged 50 to 65 with COVID-19, enrolled during active disease.

This chain connects TRBV5-1 to TRBJ2-5, with 7 bases that match TRBD2. With 3 bases clipped from V and 1 base from J, the junction kept 12 bases outside the gene matches. The CDR3 consists of 17 residues. Germline CDR1 is SGHRS and CDR2 is YFSETQ. The DNA for the CDR3 is TGCGCCAGCAGCTCCGGGGGGTCACCCGGGGTCCAAGAGACCCAGTACTTC. Residues: CASSSGGSPGVQETQYF.

The chain has TRBV12-3 or TRBV12-4 and TRBJ2-4; D might be TRBD1 (5 bases). Trimming removed 4 bases at V and 6 bases at J, with 10 bases between. The CDR3 consists of 13 residues. The CDR3: CASSSTDRNIQYF. The CDR3 nucleotides read TGTGCCAGCAGTTCCACCGACAGAAACATTCAGTACTTC.

Here the CDR3 DNA reads TGTGCCTGGAGGGCAGGGTTTCTTACCGAAGCTTTCTTT. Encoded protein: CAWRAGFLTEAFF. This chain links TRBV30 with TRBJ1-1; weak D call: TRBD1 (5 bases). Per the germline V gene, CDR1 is GTSNPN and CDR2 is SVGIG (reference sequence). The CDR3 has 13 amino acids. The V end was cut by 3 bases, the J end by 8 bases, with 16 bases between.

The V gene is TRBV27, the J gene TRBJ2-2; maybe TRBD1 (8 bases). V lost 7 bases to trimming and J lost 4 bases, with 19 bases between them. Germline V gives CDR1 MNHEY, CDR2 SMNVEV (reference sequence). The CDR3 extends over 16 amino acids. This chain's CDR3 is CASINTGGVGTGELFF. The DNA for the CDR3 is TGTGCCAGCATCAACACAGGGGGGGTCGGCACCGGGGAGCTGTTTTTT.

This rearrangement joins TRBV30 to TRBJ2-3, with 15 bases lining up with TRBD2. Germline CDR1 GTSNPN, CDR2 SVGIG (reference sequence). V shed 0 bases, J shed 0 bases, and the junction held 10 bases outside the gene matches. The CDR3 sequence is 20 residues long. The CDR3: CAWSVMAGLAGGYSTDTQYF. In DNA, the CDR3 is TGTGCCTGGAGTGTAATGGCGGGACTAGCGGGGGGCTACAGCACAGATACGCAGTATTTT.

This clone showed up just a few times. The chain carries TRBV19 and TRBJ1-2, with a weak D call TRBD1 (6 bases). V was trimmed by 5 bases and J by 8 bases, leaving 9 bases between them. The germline V gene encodes CDR1 LNHDA and CDR2 SQIVND (reference sequence). The CDR3 sequence is 11 residues long. CDR3 DNA: TGTGCCAGTAGTGACAGGTACGGCTACACCTTC. It codes for CASSDRYGYTF.

This chain joins TRBV5-1 and TRBJ1-3; D is perhaps TRBD1 (5 bases). This CDR3 comprises 15 residues. Germline-derived CDR1 and CDR2 are SGHRS and YFSETQ. Trimming pared 0 bases from V and 9 bases from J, leaving 16 bases between. In nucleotides, the CDR3 is TGCGCCAGCAGCTTGGAGGGCAGGGCAGAAACCACCATATATTTT. Translation: CASSLEGRAETTIYF.

This chain uses TRBV7-9 with TRBJ1-3; D is unresolved. This CDR3 is 13 amino acids long. V was pared by 4 bases and J by 4 bases, with 8 bases between. Germline V gene data show CDR1 as SEHNR and CDR2 as FQNEAQ (reference sequence). The CDR3 sequence: CASSSGTGNTIYF. The CDR3 DNA is TGTGCCAGCAGCTCCGGTACGGGAAACACCATATATTTT.

This chain connects TRBV24-1 to TRBJ2-6, with 8 nucleotides matching TRBD1. The CDR3 extends over 16 amino acids. Germline V gives CDR1 KGHDR, CDR2 SFDVKD. V shed 4 bases, J shed 4 bases, and the junction held 5 bases outside the gene matches. The CDR3 loop reads CATSDPQGAGANVLTF. The CDR3 coding sequence is TGTGCCACCAGTGACCCCCAGGGGGCAGGGGCCAACGTCCTGACTTTC.

This clone was detected once. The chain combines TRBV10-3 with TRBJ2-5; maybe TRBD1 (6 bases). Trimming left V 9 bases short and J 3 bases short, with 14 bases between. The CDR3 extends over 13 amino acids. Germline values: CDR1 ENHRY, CDR2 SYGVKD. The chain's CDR3 is CAINREPKETQYF. The CDR3, as DNA: TGTGCCATTAACAGGGAGCCGAAAGAGACCCAGTACTTC.

The V gene is TRBV19, the J gene TRBJ2-7, with TRBD1 matching over 7 bases. CDR1 and CDR2 (germline): LNHDA, SQIVND (reference sequence). CDR3 length: 14 amino acids. Trimming took 5 bases from V and 0 from J; bases not matched to a gene: 4. The CDR3 sequence is CASSFGTASYEQYF. DNA for the CDR3: TGTGCCAGTAGTTTCGGGACAGCCTCCTACGAGCAGTACTTC.

The J gene is TRBJ1-1, the V gene TRBV5-5, with D perhaps TRBD1 (5 bases). Germline CDR1 and CDR2: SGHKS and YYEKEE (reference sequence). The CDR3 has 15 residues. Trimming cost V 3 bases and J 4 bases, with 16 bases left between them. The CDR3, as DNA: TGTGCCAGCAGCTACACCAAGGCCGGGGGCACTGAAGCTTTCTTT. Translating it yields CASSYTKAGGTEAFF. Variable domain in full (rest from reference TRBV5-5 and TRBJ1-1): DAGVTQSPTHLIKTRGQQVTLRCSPISGHKSVSWYQQVLGQGPQFIFQYYEKEERGRGNFPDRFSARQFPNYSSELNVNALLLGDSALYLCASSYTKAGGTEAFFGQGTRLTVV.

V usage is TRBV5-1 and J usage is TRBJ1-1; 10 bases fit TRBD1. The J segment lost 0 bases and the V segment lost 5 bases, leaving 4 bases of the junction unmatched. Germline V CDR1 and CDR2: SGHRS, YFSETQ. The CDR3 contains 15 residues. The CDR3, as DNA: TGCGCCAGCAGTCCGACAGGGGGCATGAACACTGAAGCTTTCTTT. Amino acid sequence: CASSPTGGMNTEAFF.

V gene TRBV19 combines with J gene TRBJ2-3, with TRBD2 matching over 14 bases. Trimming removed 4 bases from V and 1 base from J; junction bases left unmatched: 4. CDR3 length equals 17 residues. Germline V CDR1 and CDR2: LNHDA, SQIVND (reference sequence). Written as DNA, the CDR3 is TGTGCCAGTAGTAGAGGGACTAGCGGGGGCCGCACAGATACGCAGTATTTT. Amino acid sequence: CASSRGTSGGRTDTQYF.

The V gene is TRBV3-1 (or the pseudogene TRBV3-2), the J gene TRBJ2-1; D is perhaps TRBD2 (6 bases). Per germline, CDR1 LGHDT and CDR2 YNNKEL (reference sequence). The CDR3 contains 14 residues. V was pared by 4 bases and J by 8 bases, with 15 bases between. The CDR3 nucleotides are TGTGCCAGCAGCCCCCTGTTCCGCGGGGATGAGCAGTTCTTC. As protein: CASSPLFRGDEQFF.

This chain connects TRBV12-3 or TRBV12-4 to TRBJ2-7; D is unresolved. V lost 1 base to trimming and J lost 4 bases, with 5 bases between them. The CDR3 has 12 amino acids. The CDR3 DNA follows: TGTGCCAGCAGTTTAGGAGCATACGAGCAGTACTTC. Protein: CASSLGAYEQYF.

This chain connects TRBV6-5 to TRBJ1-1, with a tentative D call TRBD1 (5 bases). Germline V gene lookup returns CDR1 MNHEY and CDR2 SVGAGI. V was trimmed by 5 bases and J by 4 bases, leaving 14 bases between them. This CDR3 contains 14 residues. CDR3 sequence (DNA): TGTGCCAGCAGTCGCCCGGGGGAACTCACTGAAGCTTTCTTT. The encoded protein is CASSRPGELTEAFF.

The rearrangement links TRBV29-1 to TRBJ2-3, with TRBD2 matching 7 bases. The CDR3 loop spans 12 amino acids. In germline, CDR1 is SQVTM, CDR2 ANQGSEA. The J segment lost 2 bases and the V segment lost 5 bases, leaving 1 base of the junction unmatched. The CDR3 DNA follows: TGCAGCGTTTGGGACTACACAGATACGCAGTATTTT. Translating gives CSVWDYTDTQYF.

V gene TRBV19 combines with J gene TRBJ1-6; D not certain. Trimming cost V 10 bases and J 9 bases, with 16 bases left between them. This CDR3 has 13 residues. The V gene's germline CDR1 is LNHDA and CDR2 SQIVND (reference sequence). CDR3 nucleotides: TGTGCCACTTCCGAGGGAGCGGGTTCACCCCTCCACTTT. It codes for CATSEGAGSPLHF.

V is TRBV5-1 and J is TRBJ1-2, with 8 bases that match TRBD1. From germline, CDR1 is SGHRS and CDR2 YFSETQ. V lost 3 bases to trimming and J lost 4 bases; unmatched junction nucleotides: 8. CDR3 length: 15 residues. This CDR3 is CASSSRQGLGYGYTF. CDR3 bases: TGCGCCAGCAGCTCCCGACAGGGGTTAGGCTATGGCTACACCTTC.

CDR3 loop: CASSVATLAGSQTQYF. CDR3 bases: TGTGCCAGCAGCGTAGCTACGCTAGCGGGGAGCCAGACCCAGTACTTC. The rearrangement joins TRBV9 to TRBJ2-5; 9 positions match TRBD2. The CDR3 loop spans 16 amino acids. The V segment lost 0 bases and the J segment 6 bases; nucleotides outside the gene matches: 9. The germline gives CDR1 SGDLS, CDR2 YYNGEE.

The chain couples TRBV6-1 to TRBJ1-5, with D hard to call. This CDR3 spans 14 amino acids. Per germline, CDR1 MNHNS and CDR2 SASEGT. The V end was cut by 2 bases, the J end by 0 bases, with 5 bases between. This CDR3 is CASSETYSNQPQHF. As DNA, the CDR3 is TGTGCCAGCAGTGAAACCTATAGCAATCAGCCCCAGCATTTT.

J is TRBJ2-1 and V is TRBV5-1; TRBD1 matches 11 bases. CDR3 length: 14 residues. Germline CDR1 is SGHRS and CDR2 is YFSETQ. V shed 3 bases, J shed 7 bases, and the junction held 3 bases outside the gene matches. CDR3: CASSWGDRGNEQFF. CDR3 sequence (DNA): TGCGCCAGCAGCTGGGGGGACAGGGGGAATGAGCAGTTCTTC.

The gene calls are TRBV18 and TRBJ1-3; possibly TRBD1 for D (5 bases). This CDR3 is built from 17 residues. The V end lost 8 bases, the J end lost 2 bases, and 22 bases lay between the germline ends. Germline V gene lookup returns CDR1 KGHSH and CDR2 LQKENI. In DNA, the CDR3 is TGTGCCAGCCCCCTAAAGGCGCAGGGAATACCTGGAAACACCATATATTTT. As protein: CASPLKAQGIPGNTIYF.

This clone was seen a handful of times. DNA for the CDR3: TGTGCCAGCAGCTTGGAGGGGAACACTGAAGCTTTCTTT. This gives the protein CASSLEGNTEAFF. The chain employs TRBV7-9 and TRBJ1-1; D gene uncertain. Trimming shortened V by 3 bases and J by 1 base, and 6 bases separated the two germline ends. The germline gives CDR1 SEHNR, CDR2 FQNEAQ (reference sequence). This CDR3 is 13 amino acids long.

This clone was detected a few times. This chain links TRBV5-4 with TRBJ1-1; 7 nucleotides align to TRBD1. V gave up 4 bases and J gave up 3 bases; unmatched junction bases: 15. The length of the CDR3 is 17 residues. CDR1 and CDR2 (germline): SGHNT, YYREEE (reference sequence). This chain's CDR3 is CASSPGGTSPKDTEAFF. The CDR3 nucleotides read TGTGCCAGCAGCCCAGGGGGGACATCACCAAAGGACACTGAAGCTTTCTTT. The full variable domain, in which reference TRBV5-4 and TRBJ1-1 provide the parts outside the CDR3, is ETGVTQSPTHLIKTRGQQVTLRCSSQSGHNTVSWYQQALGQGPQFIFQYYREEENGRGNFPPRFSGLQFPNYSSELNVNALELDDSALYLCASSPGGTSPKDTEAFFGQGTRLTVV.

This sequence joins TRBV19 and TRBJ1-6; possibly TRBD1 for D (5 bases). Germline-derived CDR1 and CDR2 are LNHDA and SQIVND (reference sequence). The CDR3 length is 15 residues. V was pared by 3 bases and J by 10 bases, with 16 bases between. CDR3 in amino acids: CASSMEEGPSSPLHF. CDR3 coding DNA: TGTGCCAGTAGTATGGAGGAGGGACCGTCATCACCCCTCCACTTT.

The DNA of the CDR3 is TGTGCCAGCAGCTTGCGGACAGCCAGTTATATGAACACTGAAGCTTTCTTT. Protein sequence: CASSLRTASYMNTEAFF. V usage is TRBV5-6 and J usage is TRBJ1-1; D possibly corresponds to TRBD1 (6 bases). Germline assignment: CDR1 SGHDT and CDR2 YYEEEE. V shed 1 base and J shed 0 bases, with 16 bases lying between them. This CDR3 region has 17 residues.

The CDR3 spells CASSFTQGTEAFF. The CDR3 nucleotides are TGTGCCAGCAGTTTTACACAGGGGACTGAAGCTTTCTTT. The gene calls are TRBV27 and TRBJ1-1; TRBD1 matches at 7 bases. The CDR3 runs to 13 residues. V lost 3 bases to trimming and J lost 5 bases; unmatched junction nucleotides: 3. Germline V gene lookup returns CDR1 MNHEY and CDR2 SMNVEV (reference sequence).

The chain uses TRBV10-2 and TRBJ1-1, with 10 bases aligning to TRBD1. J gave up 2 bases and V 2 bases, and 8 bases lay outside the gene matches. Germline V CDR1 and CDR2: WSHSY, SAAADI. CDR3 size: 17 residues. Here the CDR3 DNA reads TGCGCCAGCAGTGAGGGGCCCGGGACAGGGGTAAACACTGAAGCTTTCTTT. It translates to CASSEGPGTGVNTEAFF.

This clone was counted a single time. CDR3 in amino acids: CASSTGTSGGATDTQYF. CDR3 in DNA: TGCGCCAGCAGCACAGGGACTAGCGGGGGGGCCACAGATACGCAGTATTTT. The rearrangement links TRBV5-1 to TRBJ2-3, with 16 nucleotides matching TRBD2. V lost 4 bases and J lost 2; bases outside the gene matches: 4. The CDR3 is 17 residues long. Germline V gives CDR1 SGHRS, CDR2 YFSETQ.

The chain is built from TRBV2 and TRBJ2-5, with D unresolved. V was clipped by 7 bases and J by 2 bases, with 11 bases between them. Germline V lookup: CDR1 SNHLY, CDR2 FYNNEI. The CDR3 spans 13 residues. The CDR3 here is CASKFRLQETQYF. CDR3 bases: TGTGCCAGCAAGTTCAGGTTACAAGAGACCCAGTACTTC.